The 8 T cell receptor beta chains given below trace back to one sample, sequenced in a study of immune evolution from preneoplasia to lung adenocarcinoma. The table came from immunoSEQ multiplex PCR; TCRdb's copy has only in-frame clones and leaves some out. Here the sample spans 6,000 to 8,000 clones, around 77% being singletons. Source material: FFPE adjacent normal lung tissue. The receptors here all came from a person aged 65 to 79 with lung adenocarcinoma.

This clone was found a few times. This chain joins TRBV27 and TRBJ1-5; 7 nucleotides align to TRBD1. J was trimmed by 4 bases and V by 4 bases; bases with no gene match: 7. In germline, CDR1 is MNHEY, CDR2 SMNVEV (reference sequence). The CDR3 sequence is 15 residues long. The CDR3 nucleotides are TGTGCCAGCAGTTCGAGGACAGGATTAAATCAGCCCCAGCATTTT. This codes for CASSSRTGLNQPQHF.

The gene calls are TRBV27 and TRBJ2-2; either TRBD1 or TRBD2 may fit D (6 bases each). The CDR3 totals 16 residues. Trimming shortened V by 5 bases and J by 5 bases, and 18 bases separated the two germline ends. Germline CDR1 is MNHEY and CDR2 is SMNVEV (reference sequence). In DNA form, the CDR3 reads TGTGCCAGCAGTCCCCTTGCTGGGGGGCGGACCGGGGAGCTGTTTTTT. This sequence encodes CASSPLAGGRTGELFF.

The chain carries TRBV29-1 and TRBJ1-5; D is possibly TRBD1 (6 bases). Trimming took off 6 bases at V and 4 bases at J, with 13 bases between the two ends. Germline V CDR1 and CDR2: SQVTM, ANQGSEA. This CDR3 spans 13 amino acids. The CDR3 region has the DNA TGCAGCGTGGCCGGGACACGAAATCAGCCCCAGCATTTT. It yields the protein CSVAGTRNQPQHF. Full variable domain (outside the CDR3, taken from reference TRBV29-1 and TRBJ1-5): SAVISQKPSRDICQRGTSLTIQCQVDSQVTMMFWYRQQPGQSLTLIATANQGSEATYESGFVIDKFPISRPNLTFSTLTVSNMSPEDSSIYLCSVAGTRNQPQHFGDGTRLSIL.

The chain recombines TRBV7-2 with TRBJ2-1, with 7 positions matching TRBD1. Trimming cost V 5 bases and J 2 bases; bases outside gene matches: 6. Germline-derived CDR1 and CDR2 are SGHTA and FQGNSA. The CDR3 runs to 15 residues. In DNA, the CDR3 is TGTGCCAGCAGCAAGACAGGGTTCACCTACAATGAGCAGTTCTTC. Residues: CASSKTGFTYNEQFF.

The chain is built from TRBV6-5 and TRBJ1-5; TRBD1 agrees at 8 bases. V was pared by 5 bases and J by 2 bases, with 5 bases of the junction left unmatched. CDR3 length equals 15 residues. Germline lookup yields CDR1 MNHEY and CDR2 SVGAGI. Written as DNA, the CDR3 is TGTGCCAGCAGTAGACAGGGGCGGCGCAATCAGCCCCAGCATTTT. It yields the protein CASSRQGRRNQPQHF.

The chain employs TRBV5-1 and TRBJ1-4; 10 positions match TRBD1. V gave up 5 bases and J gave up 7 bases; unmatched junction bases: 8. Looked up from germline, CDR1 is SGHRS and CDR2 is YFSETQ. The CDR3 totals 15 residues. The CDR3: CASSKTGTGAEKLFF. The CDR3 DNA reads as TGCGCCAGCAGTAAAACCGGGACAGGGGCTGAAAAACTGTTTTTT.

The J gene is TRBJ2-1, the V gene TRBV7-3; D not certain. CDR1 and CDR2 from the germline V gene are SGHTA and FQGTGA. V was cut by 0 bases and J by 2 bases, with 8 bases left in between. This CDR3 comprises 15 residues. This CDR3 is CASSLTWAAYNEQFF. The CDR3 region has the DNA TGTGCCAGCAGCTTAACGTGGGCAGCCTACAATGAGCAGTTCTTC.

V and J are TRBV6-6 and TRBJ1-1; perhaps TRBD1 as D (5 bases). Trimming shortened V by 5 bases and J by 3 bases, and 16 bases separated the two germline ends. Germline V gene data show CDR1 as MNHNY and CDR2 as SVGAGI (reference sequence). CDR3 length: 15 amino acids. The CDR3 is CASSDPWGRDTEAFF. CDR3 nucleotides: TGTGCCAGCAGTGACCCGTGGGGACGTGACACTGAAGCTTTCTTT.